The sequence of this T cell receptor beta chain was determined in a study of cytomegalovirus exposure and HLA in healthy donors. As for the study in general: Approximately 85 million unique TCRs from HLA-typed donors made up an early data release.

This CDR3 is built from 13 residues. V lost 5 bases, J lost 3 bases, and 2 bases stayed unmatched. Germline loops: CDR1 WSHSY, CDR2 SAAADI. PCR primers comprised 60 Vbeta and 13 Jbeta primers. As handled by the study authors: As a later analysis found, there were approximately 80 million unique TCR beta chains, of which around 9.9 million were shared. TCRdb keeps only in-frame clones here, not all; method: immunoSEQ multiplex PCR. Clone size and the V and J calls come from that table; the DNA yielded D and trimming. In the table there are roughly 150,000 clones, around 78% of which are singletons. Sequencing was performed on PBMCs. This clonotype originated in a woman younger than 30 in good health and CMV-seronegative. The chain links TRBV10-2 to TRBJ1-1, with 8 bases aligning to TRBD1. The chain's CDR3 is CASSTQGDTEAFF. The CDR3 nucleotides read TGCGCCAGCAGTACACAGGGGGACACTGAAGCTTTCTTT.